The 21 T cell receptor beta chains reported below all come from one sample, sequenced in a study of cytomegalovirus exposure and HLA in healthy donors. With 60 Vbeta and 13 Jbeta primers, the PCR was carried out. Here immunoSEQ multiplex PCR was the method, and the copy in TCRdb shows in-frame clones only, minus some. The table records about 140,000 clones, around four fifths of them present only once. Input material: PBMCs. The receptors were sampled from a female donor in good health and CMV-seronegative.

The chain links TRBV27 to TRBJ2-3, with a tentative D call TRBD2 (5 bases). The CDR3 has 13 amino acids. V was pared by 7 bases and J by 4 bases, with 12 bases between. CDR1 MNHEY and CDR2 SMNVEV come from the germline V gene (reference sequence). CDR3 residues: CASKSGNADTQYF. As DNA, the CDR3 is TGTGCCAGCAAATCGGGGAACGCAGATACGCAGTATTTT.

This clone was seen only a few times. The chain combines TRBV5-1 with TRBJ1-1; D perhaps matches TRBD1 (5 bases). Germline loops: CDR1 SGHRS, CDR2 YFSETQ. V lost 5 bases and J lost 1, with 12 bases in between. This CDR3 contains 14 residues. The CDR3 coding sequence is TGCGCCAGCAGGGCTCGGCAGGGGAACACTGAAGCTTTCTTT. Translation gives CASRARQGNTEAFF.

This rearrangement joins TRBV6-6 to TRBJ2-5; perhaps TRBD2 as D (6 bases). From germline, CDR1 is MNHNY and CDR2 SVGAGI (reference sequence). The CDR3 is 15 residues long. Trimming shortened V by 1 base and J by 0 bases, and 9 bases separated the two germline ends. The CDR3 nucleotides are TGTGCCAGCAGTTACTGGGGGGAACACCAAGAGACCCAGTACTTC. It codes for CASSYWGEHQETQYF.

This clone has a single count. This chain joins TRBV19 and TRBJ2-1, with D possibly TRBD1 on 7 matching bases. Germline lookup yields CDR1 LNHDA and CDR2 SQIVND (reference sequence). CDR3 length: 17 residues. Trimming pared 6 bases from V and 6 bases from J, leaving 24 bases between. Here the CDR3 reads CASRGVRRGLWSNEQFF. The CDR3 DNA reads TGTGCCAGTAGGGGGGTCCGGAGGGGGCTTTGGTCCAATGAGCAGTTCTTC.

The chain uses TRBV30 and TRBJ1-6, with D tentatively TRBD1 (6 bases). The V gene's germline CDR1 is GTSNPN and CDR2 SVGIG (reference sequence). The CDR3 spans 14 residues. V lost 3 bases and J 10 bases, leaving 16 bases between the germline ends. The CDR3 is CAWSAGQRNSPLHF. As DNA, the CDR3 is TGTGCCTGGAGCGCCGGACAGAGGAACTCACCCCTCCACTTT.

This sequence joins TRBV7-9 and TRBJ2-7; TRBD1 aligns across 8 bases. The germline CDR1 and CDR2 sequences are SEHNR and FQNEAQ (reference sequence). Unmatched junction bases numbered 15, after V lost 5 bases and J lost 6 bases. This CDR3 contains 16 residues. The DNA for the CDR3 is TGTGCCAGCAGCGGGGGGTTGACAGGGGATGATGGCGAGCAGTACTTC. Amino acid sequence: CASSGGLTGDDGEQYF.

The CDR3 region is CSAQGGATQHF. As DNA, the CDR3 is TGCAGTGCGCAGGGAGGCGCGACCCAGCATTTT. V usage is TRBV20-1 and J usage is TRBJ1-5, with D maybe TRBD1 (5 bases). The length of the CDR3 is 11 residues. The V and J ends lost 6 bases and 11 bases respectively, with 14 bases between them. Germline V gives CDR1 DFQATT, CDR2 SNEGSKA (reference sequence).

V usage is TRBV30 and J usage is TRBJ1-6, with TRBD1 as a possible D gene (5 bases). From germline, CDR1 is GTSNPN and CDR2 SVGIG (reference sequence). CDR3 size: 15 residues. The ends were cut back, 2 bases at V and 3 bases at J, with 11 bases in the middle. The CDR3 region is CAWSRGKGYNSPLHF. DNA for the CDR3: TGTGCCTGGAGTCGGGGGAAAGGCTATAATTCACCCCTCCACTTT.

The gene calls are TRBV6-6 and TRBJ2-7, with D possibly being TRBD2 (5 bases). V was shortened by 6 bases and J by 4 bases, with 13 bases between the two germline ends. The CDR3 extends over 13 amino acids. CDR1 and CDR2 from the germline V gene are MNHNY and SVGAGI (reference sequence). The CDR3 nucleotides are TGTGCCAGCAGGGTCCCTGCGGGTTACGAGCAGTACTTC. This translates into CASRVPAGYEQYF.

This chain uses TRBV7-9 with TRBJ2-7, with 8 positions matching TRBD2. V lost 5 bases and J lost 6; bases outside the gene matches: 6. The CDR3 totals 13 residues. In germline, CDR1 is SEHNR, CDR2 FQNEAQ (reference sequence). In nucleotides, the CDR3 is TGTGCCAGCAGCCCGGCGGGGGGTAGCGAGCAGTACTTC. This translates into CASSPAGGSEQYF. Full variable domain (rest looked up from reference TRBV7-9 and TRBJ2-7): DTGVSQNPRHKITKRGQNVTFRCDPISEHNRLYWYRQTLGQGPEFLTYFQNEAQLEKSRLLSDRFSAERPKGSFSTLEIQRTEQGDSAMYLCASSPAGGSEQYFGPGTRLTVT.

V usage is TRBV9 and J usage is TRBJ1-1; 8 bases align to TRBD1. The germline V gene encodes CDR1 SGDLS and CDR2 YYNGEE. V was pared by 3 bases and J by 5 bases, with 9 bases of the junction left unmatched. The CDR3 runs 15 residues. CDR3 protein: CASSGRTGSATEAFF. In DNA, the CDR3 is TGTGCCAGCAGCGGACGGACAGGGAGCGCGACTGAAGCTTTCTTT.

The chain employs TRBV4-1 and TRBJ1-4; D is perhaps TRBD1 (5 bases). Germline CDR1 is MGHRA and CDR2 is YSYEKL. The V and J ends lost 1 base and 0 bases respectively, with 15 bases between them. The CDR3 totals 18 residues. CDR3 sequence: CASSQALDRKATNEKLFF. The CDR3, as DNA: TGCGCCAGCAGCCAAGCGTTAGACAGAAAAGCAACTAATGAAAAACTGTTTTTT.

The chain is built from TRBV19 and TRBJ2-1; 7 bases are a match to TRBD2. Trimming cost V 4 bases and J 0 bases; bases outside gene matches: 3. This CDR3 region has 15 residues. Germline values: CDR1 LNHDA, CDR2 SQIVND (reference sequence). The CDR3 is CASSRTSYSYNEQFF. The DNA for the CDR3 is TGTGCCAGTAGTAGGACTAGTTACTCCTACAATGAGCAGTTCTTC.

CDR3 loop: CASSPPGRNTEAFF. CDR3 coding DNA: TGTGCCAGCAGTCCCCCGGGAAGGAACACTGAAGCTTTCTTT. The chain uses TRBV28 and TRBJ1-1; D is unclear. CDR1 MDHEN and CDR2 SYDVKM come from the germline V gene. The length of the CDR3 is 14 residues. Trimming stripped 5 bases from V and 1 base from J, with 11 bases between. Combining the CDR3 with reference TRBV28 and TRBJ1-1 gives the whole variable domain DVKVTQSSRYLVKRTGEKVFLECVQDMDHENMFWYRQDPGLGLRLIYFSYDVKMKEKGDIPEGYSVSREKKERFSLILESASTNQTSMYLCASSPPGRNTEAFFGQGTRLTVV.

The CDR3 bases are TGTGCCAGTAGTATAGACGGGAGCGGGAGGCCCCAAGAGACCCAGTACTTC. Translation gives CASSIDGSGRPQETQYF. This chain connects TRBV19 to TRBJ2-5; 9 nucleotides line up with TRBD2. Germline V gives CDR1 LNHDA, CDR2 SQIVND (reference sequence). V was clipped by 0 bases and J by 1 base; unmatched bases: 6. This CDR3 region has 17 residues.

In its sample, this clone was seen once. This chain uses TRBV19 with TRBJ1-5, with 7 positions matching TRBD1. The trim removed 5 bases at V and 3 bases at J, leaving 13 bases unmatched. The CDR3 runs 17 residues. The germline CDR1 and CDR2 sequences are LNHDA and SQIVND (reference sequence). The CDR3: CASSLGLGQLTNQPQHF. In DNA form, the CDR3 reads TGTGCCAGTAGTTTAGGGCTGGGACAGCTTACCAATCAGCCCCAGCATTTT.

V gene TRBV30 combines with J gene TRBJ2-2; D gene uncertain. V lost 0 bases and J lost 6, with 11 bases in between. Germline CDR1 reads GTSNPN; CDR2 reads SVGIG (reference sequence). The CDR3 runs to 14 residues. The CDR3 here is CAWSVLISAGELFF. The DNA for the CDR3 is TGTGCCTGGAGTGTTCTGATTAGTGCCGGGGAGCTGTTTTTT.

Note on this clone: One junction end does not reproduce the germline sequence, and a read error may be involved. The CDR3 sequence is CSSSQTTSGAQETQYF. CDR3 coding DNA: TGTTCCAGCAGCCAGACGACTAGCGGGGCCCAAGAGACCCAGTACTTC. The V call is TRBV7-9, the J call TRBJ2-5, with 11 nucleotides matching TRBD2. There are 16 residues in the CDR3. Germline CDR1 is SEHNR and CDR2 is FQNEAQ (reference sequence). The full variable domain, in which reference TRBV7-9 and TRBJ2-5 provide the parts outside the CDR3, is DTGVSQNPRHKITKRGQNVTFRCDPISEHNRLYWYRQTLGQGPEFLTYFQNEAQLEKSRLLSDRFSAERPKGSFSTLEIQRTEQGDSAMYLCSSSQTTSGAQETQYFGPGTRLLVL.

This sequence joins TRBV10-2 and TRBJ1-2; a possible D gene is TRBD1 (6 bases). This CDR3 has 14 amino acids. Germline values: CDR1 WSHSY, CDR2 SAAADI. V lost 6 bases and J 7 bases, leaving 18 bases between the germline ends. CDR3 DNA: TGCGCCAGCAGGGAAACAGGGTTTTTTAGTGGCTACACCTTC. Its translation: CASRETGFFSGYTF.

This clone was seen only a few times. The chain combines TRBV6-5 with TRBJ1-1; 9 nucleotides match TRBD1. Germline V gene lookup returns CDR1 MNHEY and CDR2 SVGAGI. V trimming: 4 bases; J trimming: 8 bases; junction bases outside the gene matches: 5. The CDR3 is made up of 13 amino acids. CDR3 sequence reads: CASSFGQGLEAFF. The DNA of the CDR3 is TGTGCCAGCAGTTTCGGACAGGGGTTGGAAGCTTTCTTT.

This rearrangement joins TRBV9 to TRBJ2-7; D is uncertain. CDR3 length equals 14 residues. V was cut by 0 bases and J by 4 bases, with 11 bases left in between. Germline CDR1 SGDLS, CDR2 YYNGEE. CDR3 sequence reads: CASSVDGAPYEQYF. In DNA form, the CDR3 reads TGTGCCAGCAGCGTAGATGGAGCTCCTTACGAGCAGTACTTC.